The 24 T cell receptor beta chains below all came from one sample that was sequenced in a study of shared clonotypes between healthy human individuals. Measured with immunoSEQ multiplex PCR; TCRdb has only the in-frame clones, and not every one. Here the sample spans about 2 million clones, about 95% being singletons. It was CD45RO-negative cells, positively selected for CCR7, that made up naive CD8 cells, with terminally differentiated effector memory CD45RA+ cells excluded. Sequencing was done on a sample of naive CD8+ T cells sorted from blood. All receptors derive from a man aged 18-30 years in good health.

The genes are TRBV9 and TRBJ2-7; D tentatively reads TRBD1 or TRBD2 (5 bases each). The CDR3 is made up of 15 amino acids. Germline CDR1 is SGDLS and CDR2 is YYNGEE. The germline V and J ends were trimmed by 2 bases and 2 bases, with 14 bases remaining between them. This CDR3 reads CASSVGGFGAYEQYF. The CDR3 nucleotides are TGTGCCAGCAGCGTTGGGGGTTTTGGGGCCTACGAGCAGTACTTC. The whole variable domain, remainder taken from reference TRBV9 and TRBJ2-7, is DSGVTQTPKHLITATGQRVTLRCSPRSGDLSVYWYQQSLDQGLQFLIQYYNGEERAKGNILERFSAQQFPDLHSELNLSSLELGDSALYFCASSVGGFGAYEQYFGPGTRLTVT.

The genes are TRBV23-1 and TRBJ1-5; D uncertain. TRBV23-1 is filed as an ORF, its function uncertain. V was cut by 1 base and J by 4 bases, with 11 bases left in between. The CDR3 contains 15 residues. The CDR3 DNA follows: TGCGCCAGCAGTCAATTGCGTATTGCGAATCAGCCCCAGCATTTT. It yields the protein CASSQLRIANQPQHF.

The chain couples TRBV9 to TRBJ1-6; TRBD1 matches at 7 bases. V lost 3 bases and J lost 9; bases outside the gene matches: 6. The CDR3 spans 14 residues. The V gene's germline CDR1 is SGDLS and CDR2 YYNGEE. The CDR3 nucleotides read TGTGCCAGCAGCGATGGAGGGGGCGGTTCACCCCTCCACTTT. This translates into CASSDGGGGSPLHF.

In nucleotides, the CDR3 is TGCGCCAGCAGCCAAGCCACAGGGCCCTCCTACGAGCAGTACTTC. This gives the protein CASSQATGPSYEQYF. V gene TRBV4-3 combines with J gene TRBJ2-7; D is perhaps TRBD1 (6 bases). In germline, CDR1 is LGHNA, CDR2 YSLEER. Between the trimmed V and J ends, which lost 1 base and 0 bases, there was a span of 10 bases. This CDR3 comprises 15 residues.

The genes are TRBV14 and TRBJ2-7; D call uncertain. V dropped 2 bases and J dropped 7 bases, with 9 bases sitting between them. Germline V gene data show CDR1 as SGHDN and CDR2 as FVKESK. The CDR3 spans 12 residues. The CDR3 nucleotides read TGTGCCAGCAGCCAATCCATCGGGGAGCAGTACTTC. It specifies CASSQSIGEQYF. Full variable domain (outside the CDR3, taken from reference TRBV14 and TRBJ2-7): EAGVTQFPSHSVIEKGQTVTLRCDPISGHDNLYWYRRVMGKEIKFLLHFVKESKQDESGMPNNRFLAERTGGTYSTLKVQPAELEDSGVYFCASSQSIGEQYFGPGTRLTVT.

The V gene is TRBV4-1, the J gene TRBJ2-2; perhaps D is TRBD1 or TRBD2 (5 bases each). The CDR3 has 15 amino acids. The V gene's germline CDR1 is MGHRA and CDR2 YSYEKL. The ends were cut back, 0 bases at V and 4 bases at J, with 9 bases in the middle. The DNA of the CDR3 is TGCGCCAGCAGCCAAGATTTGGGGGTCACCGGGGAGCTGTTTTTT. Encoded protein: CASSQDLGVTGELFF.

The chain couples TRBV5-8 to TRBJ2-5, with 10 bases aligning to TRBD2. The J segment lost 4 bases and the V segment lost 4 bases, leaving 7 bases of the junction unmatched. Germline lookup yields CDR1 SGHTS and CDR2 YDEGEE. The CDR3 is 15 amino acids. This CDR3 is CASSLLAGIGETQYF. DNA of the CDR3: TGTGCCAGCAGCCTACTAGCGGGGATAGGAGAGACCCAGTACTTC. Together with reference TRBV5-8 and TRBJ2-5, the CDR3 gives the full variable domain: EAGVTQSPTHLIKTRGQQATLRCSPISGHTSVYWYQQALGLGLQFLLWYDEGEERNRGNFPPRFSGRQFPNYSSELNVNALELEDSALYLCASSLLAGIGETQYFGPGTRLLVL.

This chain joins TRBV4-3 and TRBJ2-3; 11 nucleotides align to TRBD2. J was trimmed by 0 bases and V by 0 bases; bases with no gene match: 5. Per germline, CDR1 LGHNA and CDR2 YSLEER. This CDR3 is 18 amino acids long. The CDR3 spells CASSQDGTSGLSTDTQYF. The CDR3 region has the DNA TGCGCCAGCAGCCAAGACGGGACTAGCGGACTGAGCACAGATACGCAGTATTTT.

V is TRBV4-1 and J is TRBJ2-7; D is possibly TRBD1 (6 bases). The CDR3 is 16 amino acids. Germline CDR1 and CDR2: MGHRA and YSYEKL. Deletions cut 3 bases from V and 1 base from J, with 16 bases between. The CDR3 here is CASSHSPGTLSYEQYF. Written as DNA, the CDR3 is TGCGCCAGCAGCCATTCTCCCGGGACACTTTCCTACGAGCAGTACTTC.

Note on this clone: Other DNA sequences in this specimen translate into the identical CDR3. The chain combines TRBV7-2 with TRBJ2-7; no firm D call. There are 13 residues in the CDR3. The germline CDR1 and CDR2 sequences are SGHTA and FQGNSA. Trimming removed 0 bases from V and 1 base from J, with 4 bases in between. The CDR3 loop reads CASSLARSYEQYF. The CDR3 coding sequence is TGTGCCAGCAGCTTAGCCAGATCCTACGAGCAGTACTTC.

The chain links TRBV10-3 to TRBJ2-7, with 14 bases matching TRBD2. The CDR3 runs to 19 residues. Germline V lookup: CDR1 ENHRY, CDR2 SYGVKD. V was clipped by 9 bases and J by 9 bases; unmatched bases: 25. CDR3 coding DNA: TGTGCCATATCTCCGGGACTAGCGGGAGACACGACTATGGACTTTCGGCAGTACTTC. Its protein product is CAISPGLAGDTTMDFRQYF.

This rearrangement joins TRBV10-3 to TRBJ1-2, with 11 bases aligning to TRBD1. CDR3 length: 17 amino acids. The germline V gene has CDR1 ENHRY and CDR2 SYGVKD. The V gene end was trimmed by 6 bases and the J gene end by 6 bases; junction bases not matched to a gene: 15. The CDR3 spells CAISGSRDRGSIDGYTF. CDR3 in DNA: TGTGCCATCAGCGGTAGCAGGGACAGGGGGTCCATCGATGGCTACACCTTC.

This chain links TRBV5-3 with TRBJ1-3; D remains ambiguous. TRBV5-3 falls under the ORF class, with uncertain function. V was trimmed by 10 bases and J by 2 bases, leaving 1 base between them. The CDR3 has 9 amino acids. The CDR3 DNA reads TGTGCCCCTGGAAACACCATATATTTT. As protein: CAPGNTIYF.

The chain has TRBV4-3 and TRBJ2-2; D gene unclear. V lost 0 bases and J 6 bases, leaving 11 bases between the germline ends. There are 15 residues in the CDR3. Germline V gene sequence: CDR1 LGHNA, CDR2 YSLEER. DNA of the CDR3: TGCGCCAGCAGCCAAGATCGCAGTTCGGCCGGGGAGCTGTTTTTT. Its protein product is CASSQDRSSAGELFF.

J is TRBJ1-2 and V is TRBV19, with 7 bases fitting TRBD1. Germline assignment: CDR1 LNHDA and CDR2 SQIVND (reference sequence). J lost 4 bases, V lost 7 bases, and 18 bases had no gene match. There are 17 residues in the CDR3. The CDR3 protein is CASTPPPGQHNPYGYTF. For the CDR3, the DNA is TGTGCCAGTACCCCACCCCCGGGACAGCATAACCCCTATGGCTACACCTTC.

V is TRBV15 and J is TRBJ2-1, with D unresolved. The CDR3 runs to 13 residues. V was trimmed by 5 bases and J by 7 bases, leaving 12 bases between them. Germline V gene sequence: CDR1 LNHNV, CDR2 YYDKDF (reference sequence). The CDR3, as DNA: TGTGCCACCAGCTGGAATAGGGTAAATGAGCAGTTCTTC. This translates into CATSWNRVNEQFF.

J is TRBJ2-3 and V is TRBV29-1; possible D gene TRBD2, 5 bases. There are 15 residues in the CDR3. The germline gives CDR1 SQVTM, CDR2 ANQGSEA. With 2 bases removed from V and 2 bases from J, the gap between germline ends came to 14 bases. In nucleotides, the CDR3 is TGCAGCGTTGAATCCGGAGCGGTCACCACAGATACGCAGTATTTT. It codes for CSVESGAVTTDTQYF.

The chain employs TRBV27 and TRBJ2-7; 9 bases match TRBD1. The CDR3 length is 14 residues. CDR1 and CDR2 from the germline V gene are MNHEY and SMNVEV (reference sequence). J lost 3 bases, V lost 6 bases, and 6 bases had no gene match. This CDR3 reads CASRQQGASYEQYF. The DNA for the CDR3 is TGTGCCAGCAGACAACAGGGGGCGAGCTACGAGCAGTACTTC.

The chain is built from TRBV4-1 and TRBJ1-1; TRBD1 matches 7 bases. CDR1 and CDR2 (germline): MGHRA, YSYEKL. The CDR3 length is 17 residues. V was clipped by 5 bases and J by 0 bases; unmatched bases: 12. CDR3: CASSSRMIGQVNTEAFF. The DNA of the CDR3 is TGCGCCAGCAGCTCCCGAATGATTGGACAGGTGAACACTGAAGCTTTCTTT.

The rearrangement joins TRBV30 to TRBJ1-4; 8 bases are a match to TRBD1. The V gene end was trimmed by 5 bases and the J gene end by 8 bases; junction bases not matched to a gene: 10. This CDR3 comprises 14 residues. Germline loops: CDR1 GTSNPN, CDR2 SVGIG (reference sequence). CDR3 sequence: CAWGLRQGWEKLFF. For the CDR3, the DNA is TGTGCCTGGGGGCTACGACAGGGGTGGGAAAAACTGTTTTTT.

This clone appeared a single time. The CDR3: CASSNLAGEQYF. CDR3 DNA: TGTGCCAGCAGCAACCTAGCGGGCGAGCAGTACTTC. The chain employs TRBV5-4 and TRBJ2-7; TRBD2 aligns across 8 bases. Trimming removed 4 bases from V and 6 bases from J; junction bases left unmatched: 3. CDR3 length: 12 amino acids. Germline V gene lookup returns CDR1 SGHNT and CDR2 YYREEE (reference sequence).

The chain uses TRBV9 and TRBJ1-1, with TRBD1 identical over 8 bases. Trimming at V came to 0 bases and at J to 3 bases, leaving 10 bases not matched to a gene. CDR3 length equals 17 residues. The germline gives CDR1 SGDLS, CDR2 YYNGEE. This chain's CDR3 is CASSVEGVGQGDTEAFF. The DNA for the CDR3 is TGTGCCAGCAGCGTAGAGGGGGTCGGACAGGGAGACACTGAAGCTTTCTTT.

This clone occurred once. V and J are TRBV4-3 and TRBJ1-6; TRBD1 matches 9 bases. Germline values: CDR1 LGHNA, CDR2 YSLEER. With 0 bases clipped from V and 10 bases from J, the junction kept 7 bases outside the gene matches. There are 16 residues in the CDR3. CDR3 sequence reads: CASSQEQGALGSPLHF. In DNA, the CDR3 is TGCGCCAGCAGCCAAGAACAGGGGGCGTTAGGGTCACCCCTCCACTTT.

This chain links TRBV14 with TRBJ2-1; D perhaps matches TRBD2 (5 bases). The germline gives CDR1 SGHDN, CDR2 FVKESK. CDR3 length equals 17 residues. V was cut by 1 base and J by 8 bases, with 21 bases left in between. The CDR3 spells CASSQGGLLGKGHEQFF. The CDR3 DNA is TGTGCCAGCAGCCAAGGAGGACTGCTCGGTAAAGGCCATGAGCAGTTCTTC.